These 9 T cell receptor beta chains were sequenced from one sample in a study of OX40 agonist ivuxolimab in advanced cancers. Profiled with immunoSEQ multiplex PCR; TCRdb holds only in-frame clones, not every one. The sample lists more than 45,000 clones, roughly 85% occurring once. Sequenced here: CD4+ or CD8+ T cells sorted from blood, sampled in a trial of the OX40 agonist ivuxolimab. The receptors stem from an adult with an advanced solid tumor such as melanoma, head and neck, liver or kidney cancer.

The gene calls are TRBV19 and TRBJ1-5; D gene unclear. This CDR3 spans 15 amino acids. Germline CDR1 is LNHDA and CDR2 is SQIVND (reference sequence). The ends were cut back, 8 bases at V and 4 bases at J, with 18 bases in the middle. The CDR3 sequence: CASEERQRGNQPQHF. CDR3 DNA sequence: TGTGCCAGTGAAGAGAGGCAGCGCGGGAATCAGCCCCAGCATTTT.

This chain connects TRBV9 to TRBJ1-2; D is unresolved. This CDR3 is built from 15 residues. Germline V gene sequence: CDR1 SGDLS, CDR2 YYNGEE. The V end lost 3 bases, the J end lost 6 bases, and 18 bases lay between the germline ends. DNA of the CDR3: TGTGCCAGCAGCGGGGCTATGTGGGGTTATGATGGCTACACCTTC. Encoded protein: CASSGAMWGYDGYTF.

This clone occurred once. The V call is TRBV5-1, the J call TRBJ2-1; 8 nucleotides match TRBD2. This CDR3 contains 17 residues. Trimming at V came to 1 base and at J to 0 bases, leaving 6 bases not matched to a gene. The germline CDR1 and CDR2 sequences are SGHRS and YFSETQ. The chain's CDR3 is CASSLSLSGDSYNEQFF. CDR3 nucleotide sequence: TGCGCCAGCAGCTTGTCCCTTAGCGGGGACTCCTACAATGAGCAGTTCTTC.

The rearrangement joins TRBV27 to TRBJ2-6; D assignment may be TRBD1 or TRBD2 (5 bases each). Germline V gene sequence: CDR1 MNHEY, CDR2 SMNVEV (reference sequence). The CDR3 consists of 15 residues. The germline V and J ends were trimmed by 7 bases and 0 bases, with 10 bases remaining between them. The chain's CDR3 is CASKWGNSGANVLTF. The CDR3 region has the DNA TGTGCCAGCAAATGGGGGAACTCTGGGGCCAACGTCCTGACTTTC.

J is TRBJ2-7 and V is TRBV6-5, with D tentatively TRBD1 or TRBD2 (7 bases each). From germline, CDR1 is MNHEY and CDR2 SVGAGI. V lost 2 bases, J lost 2 bases, and 10 bases lay in between. CDR3 length: 14 amino acids. The CDR3 here is CASSYGRGPYEQYF. Here the CDR3 DNA reads TGTGCCAGCAGTTACGGGAGGGGGCCCTACGAGCAGTACTTC.

The chain employs TRBV6-6 and TRBJ1-2; weak D call: TRBD1 (5 bases). V was trimmed by 6 bases and J by 6 bases, leaving 17 bases between them. This CDR3 comprises 14 residues. Germline V lookup: CDR1 MNHNY, CDR2 SVGAGI (reference sequence). The CDR3, as DNA: TGTGCCAGCAGCCCCGGGGGGAAATCGAATGGCTACACCTTC. The encoded protein is CASSPGGKSNGYTF.

CDR3 sequence reads: CASSLGGLMGSETQYF. CDR3 DNA: TGCGCCAGCAGCTTGGGGGGACTAATGGGGTCAGAGACCCAGTACTTC. The chain links TRBV5-1 to TRBJ2-5; 7 bases align to TRBD2. The V gene end was trimmed by 0 bases and the J gene end by 4 bases; junction bases not matched to a gene: 9. This CDR3 has 16 residues. Germline CDR1 SGHRS, CDR2 YFSETQ.

The chain couples TRBV27 to TRBJ2-1; 9 bases line up with TRBD2. Germline V lookup: CDR1 MNHEY, CDR2 SMNVEV (reference sequence). CDR3 length: 15 residues. The J segment lost 7 bases and the V segment lost 7 bases, leaving 11 bases of the junction unmatched. CDR3 sequence (DNA): TGTGCCAGCAACAAAGAGGGACTAGCACTTAATGAGCAGTTCTTC. This translates into CASNKEGLALNEQFF.

This clone was recorded a few times. The chain joins TRBV2 to TRBJ2-7, with 7 bases that match TRBD2. Germline trimming cut 4 bases from V and 3 bases from J; bases unmatched to any gene: 3. Looked up from germline, CDR1 is SNHLY and CDR2 is FYNNEI. The CDR3 is made up of 13 amino acids. The CDR3 nucleotides are TGTGCCAGCAGTGGGGGCGGGGGCTACGAGCAGTACTTC. As protein: CASSGGGGYEQYF.